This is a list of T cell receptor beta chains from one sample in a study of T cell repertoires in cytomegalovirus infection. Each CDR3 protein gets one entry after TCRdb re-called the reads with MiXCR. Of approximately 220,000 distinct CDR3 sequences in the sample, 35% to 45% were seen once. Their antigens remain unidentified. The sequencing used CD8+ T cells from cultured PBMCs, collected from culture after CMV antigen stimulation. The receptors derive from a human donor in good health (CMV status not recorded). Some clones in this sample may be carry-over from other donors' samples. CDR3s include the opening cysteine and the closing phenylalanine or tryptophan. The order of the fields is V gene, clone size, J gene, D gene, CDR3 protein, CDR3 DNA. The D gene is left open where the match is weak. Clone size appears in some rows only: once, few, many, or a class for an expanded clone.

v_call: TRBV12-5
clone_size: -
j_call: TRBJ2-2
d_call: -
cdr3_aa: CASGLPGTGELFF
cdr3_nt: TGTGCTAGTGGTTTGCCCGGGACCGGGGAGCTGTTTTTT

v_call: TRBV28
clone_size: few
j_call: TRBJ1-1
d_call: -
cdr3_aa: CASSLNEGTGTEAFF
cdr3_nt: TGTGCCAGCAGTTTGAATGAGGGGACTGGCACTGAAGCTTTCTTT

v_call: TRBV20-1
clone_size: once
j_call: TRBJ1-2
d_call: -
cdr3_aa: CSARDRGTSYGYTF
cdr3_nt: TGCAGTGCTAGAGATAGGGGAACGAGCTATGGCTACACCTTC

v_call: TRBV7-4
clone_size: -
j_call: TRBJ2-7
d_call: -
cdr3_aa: CASSHERVEQYF
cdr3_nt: TGTGCCAGCAGCCACGAACGGGTCGAGCAGTACTTC

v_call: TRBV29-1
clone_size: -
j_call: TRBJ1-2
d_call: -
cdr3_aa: CSVDRGVHGYTF
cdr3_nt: TGCAGCGTTGATCGAGGGGTACATGGCTACACCTTC

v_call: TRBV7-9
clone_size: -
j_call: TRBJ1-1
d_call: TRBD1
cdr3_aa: CASSLNRGNTEAFF
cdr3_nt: TGTGCCAGCAGCTTAAACAGGGGGAACACTGAAGCTTTCTTT

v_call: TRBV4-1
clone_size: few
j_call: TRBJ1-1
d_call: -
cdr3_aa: CASSQDTANTEAFF
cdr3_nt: TGCGCCAGCAGCCAAGATACGGCGAACACTGAAGCTTTCTTT

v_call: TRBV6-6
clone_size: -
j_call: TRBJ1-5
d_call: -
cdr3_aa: CASSGETRMAYQPQHF
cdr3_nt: TGTGCCAGCAGTGGAGAGACAAGGATGGCTTATCAGCCCCAGCATTTT

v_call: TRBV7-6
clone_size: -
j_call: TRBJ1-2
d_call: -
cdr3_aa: CASSLERGVPNGYTF
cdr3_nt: TGTGCCAGCAGCTTAGAGAGGGGTGTTCCAAATGGCTACACCTTC

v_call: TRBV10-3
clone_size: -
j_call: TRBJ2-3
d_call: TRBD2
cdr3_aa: CAISGTTSGSDTSTDTQYF
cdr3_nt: TGTGCCATCAGTGGTACGACTAGCGGGAGTGACACTAGCACAGATACGCAGTATTTT

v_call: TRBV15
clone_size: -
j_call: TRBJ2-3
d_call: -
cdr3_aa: CATSRVGQGVDTQYF
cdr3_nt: TGTGCCACCAGCAGAGTAGGGCAGGGAGTAGATACGCAGTATTTT

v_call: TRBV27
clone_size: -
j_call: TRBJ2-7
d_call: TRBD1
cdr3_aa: CASSAGQGVSYEQYF
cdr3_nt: TGTGCCAGCAGTGCCGGACAGGGCGTCTCCTACGAGCAGTACTTC

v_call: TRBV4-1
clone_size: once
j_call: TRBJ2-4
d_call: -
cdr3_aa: CASSQDSALGAEVRENIQYF
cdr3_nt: TGCGCCAGCAGCCAAGATTCCGCCCTAGGAGCGGAGGTCCGGGAAAACATTCAGTACTTC

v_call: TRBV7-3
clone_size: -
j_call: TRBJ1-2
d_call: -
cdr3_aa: CASSPGKGPYYGYTF
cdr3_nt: TGTGCCAGCAGCCCCGGGAAGGGCCCCTACTATGGCTACACCTTC

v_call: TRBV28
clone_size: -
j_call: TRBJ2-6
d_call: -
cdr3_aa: CASSPLEYSGANVLTF
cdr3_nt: TGTGCCAGCAGTCCCCTAGAGTACTCTGGGGCCAACGTCCTGACTTTC

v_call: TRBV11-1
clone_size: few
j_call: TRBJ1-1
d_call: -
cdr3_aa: CASSANRDLNTEAFF
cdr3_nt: TGTGCCAGCAGCGCAAACAGGGACCTGAACACTGAAGCTTTCTTT

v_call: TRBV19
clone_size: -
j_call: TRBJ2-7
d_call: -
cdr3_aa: CASSIKGRSTTYEQYF
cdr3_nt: TGTGCCAGTAGTATAAAGGGCAGGTCCACTACCTACGAGCAGTACTTC

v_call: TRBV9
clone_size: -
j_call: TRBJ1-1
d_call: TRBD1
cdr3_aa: CASSERDRVNTEAFF
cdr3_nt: TGTGCCAGCAGCGAGAGGGACAGGGTGAACACTGAAGCTTTCTTT

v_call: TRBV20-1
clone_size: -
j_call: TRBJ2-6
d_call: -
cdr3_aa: CSARLLPLSGANVLTF
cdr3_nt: TGCAGTGCTAGATTACTCCCCCTGTCTGGGGCCAACGTCCTGACTTTC

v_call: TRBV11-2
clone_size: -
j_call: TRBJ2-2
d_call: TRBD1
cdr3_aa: CASGSQRDSSNTGELFF
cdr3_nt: TGTGCCAGCGGGAGTCAAAGGGACAGCTCGAACACCGGGGAGCTGTTTTTT

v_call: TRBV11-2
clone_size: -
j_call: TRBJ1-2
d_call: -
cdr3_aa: CASSFGPGRMYYGYTF
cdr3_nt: TGTGCCAGCAGCTTCGGCCCGGGGAGAATGTACTATGGCTACACCTTC

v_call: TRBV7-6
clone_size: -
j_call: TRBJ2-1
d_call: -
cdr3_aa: CASSSPHNEQFF
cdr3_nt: TGTGCCAGCAGCTCCCCCCACAATGAGCAGTTCTTC

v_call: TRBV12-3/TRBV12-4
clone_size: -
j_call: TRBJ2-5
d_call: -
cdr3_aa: CASSSPTGAEETQYF
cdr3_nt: TGTGCCAGCAGTTCCCCCACGGGCGCGGAAGAGACCCAGTACTTC

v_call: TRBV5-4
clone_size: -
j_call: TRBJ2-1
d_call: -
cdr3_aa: CARSAGSLRKNEQFF
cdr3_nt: TGCGCCAGAAGCGCGGGGTCCCTCCGGAAAAATGAGCAGTTCTTC

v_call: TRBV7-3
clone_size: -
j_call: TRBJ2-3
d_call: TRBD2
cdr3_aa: CASSLIGGASDTQYF
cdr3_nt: TGTGCCAGCAGCTTAATCGGGGGGGCCTCAGATACGCAGTATTTT

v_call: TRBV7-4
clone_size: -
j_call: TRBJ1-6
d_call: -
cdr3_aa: CASSPWEGGSPLHF
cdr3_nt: TGTGCCAGCAGCCCCTGGGAGGGCGGTTCACCCCTCCACTTT

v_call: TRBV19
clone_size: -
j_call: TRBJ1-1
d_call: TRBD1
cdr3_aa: CASSYKPGQGRDTEAFF
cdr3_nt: TGTGCCAGTAGTTACAAACCGGGACAGGGCCGTGACACTGAAGCTTTCTTT

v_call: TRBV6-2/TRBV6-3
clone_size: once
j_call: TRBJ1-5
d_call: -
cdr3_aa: CASGSEPQHF
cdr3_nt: TGTGCCAGTGGCAGTGAGCCCCAGCATTTT

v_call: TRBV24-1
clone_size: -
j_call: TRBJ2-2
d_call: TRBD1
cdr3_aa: CATSQNRDRGTGELFF
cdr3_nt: TGTGCCACCAGTCAGAACCGGGACAGGGGGACCGGGGAGCTGTTTTTT

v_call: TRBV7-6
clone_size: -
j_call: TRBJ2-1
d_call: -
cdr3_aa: CASSPTKGAYNEQFF
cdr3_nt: TGTGCCAGCAGCCCGACGAAGGGGGCCTACAATGAGCAGTTCTTC

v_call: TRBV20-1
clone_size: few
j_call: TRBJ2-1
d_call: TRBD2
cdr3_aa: CSASGRSELEQFF
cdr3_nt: TGCAGTGCCAGCGGGAGGTCCGAGCTTGAGCAGTTCTTC

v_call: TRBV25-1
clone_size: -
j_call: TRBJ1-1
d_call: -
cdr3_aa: CASSGGLTEAFF
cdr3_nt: TGTGCCAGCAGCGGAGGGCTCACTGAAGCTTTCTTT

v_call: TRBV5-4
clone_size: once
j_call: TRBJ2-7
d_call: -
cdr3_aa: CASSNRDLYEQYF
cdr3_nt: TGTGCCAGCAGCAACAGGGACCTCTACGAGCAGTACTTC

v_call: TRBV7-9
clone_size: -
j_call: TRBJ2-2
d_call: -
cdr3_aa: CASSPTSSRYTGELFF
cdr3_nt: TGTGCCAGCAGCCCTACCTCTAGCCGGTACACCGGGGAGCTGTTTTTT

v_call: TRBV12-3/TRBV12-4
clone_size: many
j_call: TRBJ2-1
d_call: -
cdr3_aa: CASSTGYNEQFF
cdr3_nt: TGTGCCAGCAGCACAGGGTACAATGAGCAGTTCTTC

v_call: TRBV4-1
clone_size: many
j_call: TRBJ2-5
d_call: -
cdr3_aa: CASSQGEGPGETQYF
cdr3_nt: TGCGCCAGCAGCCAAGGGGAAGGGCCGGGAGAGACCCAGTACTTC

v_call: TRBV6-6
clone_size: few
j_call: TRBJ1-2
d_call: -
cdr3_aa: CASSLSPARGDRYTF
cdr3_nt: TGTGCCAGCAGTCTATCCCCCGCCCGGGGTGACCGCTACACCTTC

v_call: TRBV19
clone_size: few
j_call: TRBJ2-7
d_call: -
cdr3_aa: CASSIILIRAGSDSYEQYF
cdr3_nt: TGTGCCAGTAGTATAATTCTTATTAGGGCAGGATCTGATTCCTACGAGCAGTACTTC

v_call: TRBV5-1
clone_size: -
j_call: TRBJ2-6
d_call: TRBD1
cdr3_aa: CASSSRDSPSGANVLTF
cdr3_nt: TGCGCCAGCAGCTCCCGGGACAGCCCCTCTGGGGCCAACGTCCTGACTTTC

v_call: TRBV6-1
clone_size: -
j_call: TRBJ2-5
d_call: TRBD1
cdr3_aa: CASRAWTGRETQYF
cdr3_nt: TGTGCCAGCAGAGCCTGGACAGGGAGGGAGACCCAGTACTTC

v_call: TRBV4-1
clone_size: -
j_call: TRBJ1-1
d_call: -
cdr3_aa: CASSLPTFTNTEAFF
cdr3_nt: TGTGCCAGCAGCCTGCCTACTTTCACGAACACTGAAGCTTTCTTT

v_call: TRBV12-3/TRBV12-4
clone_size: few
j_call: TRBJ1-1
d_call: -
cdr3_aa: CASSPPGGWAPEAFF
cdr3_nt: TGTGCCAGCAGCCCCCCCGGGGGATGGGCCCCTGAAGCTTTCTTT

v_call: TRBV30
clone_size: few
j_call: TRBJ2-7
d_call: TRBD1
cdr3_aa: CAWKDRGRLEQYF
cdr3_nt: TGTGCCTGGAAGGACAGGGGGCGTCTCGAGCAGTACTTC

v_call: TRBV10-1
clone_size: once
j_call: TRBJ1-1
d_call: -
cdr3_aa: CASRAERHTEAFF
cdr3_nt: TGCGCCAGCAGGGCAGAGAGACACACTGAAGCTTTCTTT

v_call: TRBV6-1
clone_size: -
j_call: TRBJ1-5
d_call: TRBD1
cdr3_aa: CASSMGQGRYSNQPQHF
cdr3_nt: TGTGCCAGCAGCATGGGACAGGGCCGCTATAGCAATCAGCCCCAGCATTTT

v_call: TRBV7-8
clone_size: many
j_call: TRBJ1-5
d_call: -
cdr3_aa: CASSLGGYSNQPQHF
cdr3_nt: TGTGCCAGCAGCTTAGGAGGTTATAGCAATCAGCCCCAGCATTTT